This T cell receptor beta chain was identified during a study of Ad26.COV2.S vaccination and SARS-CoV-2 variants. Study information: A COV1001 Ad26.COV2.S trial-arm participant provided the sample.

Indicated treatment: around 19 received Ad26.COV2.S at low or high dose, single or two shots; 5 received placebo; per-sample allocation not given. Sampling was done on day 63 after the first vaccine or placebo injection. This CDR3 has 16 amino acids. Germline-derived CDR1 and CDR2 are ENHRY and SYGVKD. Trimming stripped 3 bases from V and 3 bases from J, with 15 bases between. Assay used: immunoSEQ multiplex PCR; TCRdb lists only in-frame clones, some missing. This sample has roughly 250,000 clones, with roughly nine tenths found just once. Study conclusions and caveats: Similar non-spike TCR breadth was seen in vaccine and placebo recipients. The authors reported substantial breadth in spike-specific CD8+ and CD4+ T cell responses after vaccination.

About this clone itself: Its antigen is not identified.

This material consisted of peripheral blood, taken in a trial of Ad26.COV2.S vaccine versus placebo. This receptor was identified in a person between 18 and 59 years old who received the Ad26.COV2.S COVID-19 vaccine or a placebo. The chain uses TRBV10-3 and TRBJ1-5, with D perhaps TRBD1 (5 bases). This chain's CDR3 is CAISDPDSRYNQPQHF. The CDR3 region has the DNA TGTGCCATCAGTGACCCCGACAGTCGGTACAATCAGCCCCAGCATTTT.